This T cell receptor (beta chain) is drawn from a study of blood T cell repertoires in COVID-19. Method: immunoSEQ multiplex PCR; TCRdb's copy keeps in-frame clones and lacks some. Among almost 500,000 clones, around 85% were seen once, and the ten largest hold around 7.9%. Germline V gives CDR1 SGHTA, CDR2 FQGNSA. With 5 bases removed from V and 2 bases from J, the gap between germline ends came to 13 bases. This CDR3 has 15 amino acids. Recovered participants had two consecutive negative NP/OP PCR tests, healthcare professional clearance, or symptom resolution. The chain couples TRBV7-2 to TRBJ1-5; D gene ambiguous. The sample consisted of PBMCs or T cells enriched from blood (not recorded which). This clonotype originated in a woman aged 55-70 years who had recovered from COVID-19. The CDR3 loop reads CASSQRRGGNQPQHF. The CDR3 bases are TGTGCCAGCAGCCAAAGGCGGGGAGGCAATCAGCCCCAGCATTTT.